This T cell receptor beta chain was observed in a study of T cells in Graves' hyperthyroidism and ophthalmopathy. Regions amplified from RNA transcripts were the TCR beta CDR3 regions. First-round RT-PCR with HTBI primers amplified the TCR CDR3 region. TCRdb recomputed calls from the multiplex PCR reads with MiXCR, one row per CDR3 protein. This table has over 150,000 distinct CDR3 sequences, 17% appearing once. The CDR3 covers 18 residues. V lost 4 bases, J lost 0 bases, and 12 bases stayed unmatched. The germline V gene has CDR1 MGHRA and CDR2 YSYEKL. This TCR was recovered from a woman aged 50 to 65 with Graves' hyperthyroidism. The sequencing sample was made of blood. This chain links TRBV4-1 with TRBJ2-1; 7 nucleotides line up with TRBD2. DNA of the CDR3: TGCGCCAGCAGCCCCGGGGTTAGCGGGTGGAGCTCCTACAATGAGCAGTTCTTC. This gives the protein CASSPGVSGWSSYNEQFF.